The 5 T cell receptor beta chains reported below all come from one sample, sequenced in a study of patients and donors after allogeneic stem cell transplantation. TCRdb reprocessed the RT-PCR reads via MiXCR and lists one record per CDR3 protein. Counted here are about 110,000 distinct CDR3 sequences, roughly 37% occurring once; the ten biggest clones make up about 27%. The sequencing input was blood, either unsorted or a sorted T cell fraction (not recorded which). The receptors stem from a human donor who was either an allogeneic HSCT recipient or a stem cell or donor lymphocyte infusion donor (not recorded which). It is not recorded whose cells these are; they may come from a transplant donor.

The V and J genes are TRBV5-1 and TRBJ2-5; no definite D call. The germline gives CDR1 SGHRS, CDR2 YFSETQ. The CDR3 consists of 12 residues. V was clipped by 1 base and J by 5 bases, with 6 bases between them. CDR3: CASSLSRETQYF. CDR3 DNA sequence: TGCGCCAGCAGCTTGTCCCGCGAGACCCAGTACTTC.

V gene TRBV29-1 combines with J gene TRBJ2-7; D is uncertain. This CDR3 has 11 residues. Germline V lookup: CDR1 SQVTM, CDR2 ANQGSEA. The germline V and J ends were trimmed by 7 bases and 1 base, with 8 bases remaining between them. The CDR3 nucleotides read TGCAGCGCCGAGGTGTCCTACGAGCAGTACTTC. Amino acid sequence: CSAEVSYEQYF.

The rearrangement joins TRBV7-8 to TRBJ1-6; 7 bases match TRBD1. The V gene's germline CDR1 is SGHVS and CDR2 FQNEAQ. Trimming removed 5 bases from V and 2 bases from J; junction bases left unmatched: 6. This CDR3 is 16 amino acids long. DNA for the CDR3: TGTGCCAGCAGCCGAGGGGGCAGGACCTATAATTCACCCCTCCACTTT. Protein: CASSRGGRTYNSPLHF.

This clonotype occurred a few times. The chain is built from TRBV28 and TRBJ1-1; D gene unclear. The CDR3 spans 12 residues. Per the germline V gene, CDR1 is MDHEN and CDR2 is SYDVKM. The germline V and J ends were trimmed by 4 bases and 10 bases, with 13 bases remaining between them. The CDR3 loop is CASSSTGSRAFF. The CDR3 region has the DNA TGTGCCAGCAGTTCGACCGGATCCAGAGCTTTCTTT.

This clonotype was counted a few times. A read error may produce the germline difference seen at one junction end. The CDR3 sequence: CSAHTQGGGEGFF. The CDR3 DNA is TGCAGTGCTCATACCCAGGGTGGGGGGGAAGGTTTCTTT. J is TRBJ1-1 and V is TRBV20-1; possibly TRBD1 for D (5 bases). This CDR3 spans 13 amino acids. In germline, CDR1 is DFQATT, CDR2 SNEGSKA (reference sequence).